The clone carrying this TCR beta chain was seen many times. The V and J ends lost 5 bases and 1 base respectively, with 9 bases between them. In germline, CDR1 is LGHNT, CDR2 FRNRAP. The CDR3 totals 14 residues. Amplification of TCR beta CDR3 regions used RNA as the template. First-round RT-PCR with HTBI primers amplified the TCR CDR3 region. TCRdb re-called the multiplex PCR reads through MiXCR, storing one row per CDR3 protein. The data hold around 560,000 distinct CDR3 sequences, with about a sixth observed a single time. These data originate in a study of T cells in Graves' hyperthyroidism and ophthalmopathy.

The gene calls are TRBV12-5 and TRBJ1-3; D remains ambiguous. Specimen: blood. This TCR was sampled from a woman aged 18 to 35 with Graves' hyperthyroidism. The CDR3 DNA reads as TGTGCTAGTGGTAACCCCCCGTCTGGAAACACCATATATTTT. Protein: CASGNPPSGNTIYF.